This T cell receptor beta chain was documented in a study of T cells in Graves' hyperthyroidism and ophthalmopathy. Clinical symptoms, serum thyroxine and TRAb, thyroid ultrasound and orbital computed tomography were used for the diagnoses. Per germline, CDR1 SEHNR and CDR2 FQNEAQ (reference sequence). The CDR3 totals 16 residues. Trimming pared 5 bases from V and 2 bases from J, leaving 19 bases between. Using RNA transcripts as the source, TCR beta CDR3 regions were amplified. HTBI primers were employed in a first-round RT-PCR of the TCR CDR3. TCRdb processed the multiplex PCR reads anew with MiXCR; each CDR3 protein has one entry. The table lists 390,000 or so distinct CDR3 sequences, roughly 14% of them singletons, with over 10% in the top ten. This clonotype has at least ten counts.

The V call is TRBV7-9, the J call TRBJ2-7; perhaps TRBD1 as D (6 bases). This receptor was obtained from a man aged 18-30 years with Graves' ophthalmopathy. The sample was blood. CDR3 coding DNA: TGTGCCAGCAGCCCGAGGGACACCTTACGAGCCTACGAGCAGTACTTC. Amino acids: CASSPRDTLRAYEQYF.